This T cell receptor beta chain was recovered during a study of tumor-infiltrating lymphocytes in oesophageal squamous cell carcinoma. One entry per CDR3 protein, called by TCRdb with MiXCR from the PCR reads. The sample lists under 20,000 distinct CDR3 sequences, around 40% occurring once. V dropped 6 bases and J dropped 2 bases, with 15 bases sitting between them. The CDR3 is 15 residues long. Germline CDR1 reads ENHRY; CDR2 reads SYGVKD. Input material: normal esophageal tissue next to the tumor. The receptor was derived from a female donor with esophageal squamous cell carcinoma. The chain couples TRBV10-3 to TRBJ2-3; no clear D. For the CDR3, the DNA is TGTGCCATCAGGGATATTATGGGAAACACAGATACGCAGTATTTT. Protein product: CAIRDIMGNTDTQYF.